The 3 T cell receptor beta chains below come from one sample, sequenced in a study of PD-1 blockade in classical Hodgkin lymphoma. Documented time point: cycle 4 day 1 (C4D1), after less than 7 weeks of nivolumab. Every patient experienced relapse after autologous stem cell transplantation, and brentuximab vedotin exposure varied. Profiled with immunoSEQ multiplex PCR; TCRdb holds only in-frame clones, not every one. The sample holds tens of thousands of clones, 60% to 80% seen once. This sample comprised peripheral blood mononuclear cells (PBMCs), obtained before the fourth cycle of nivolumab. The receptors here all came from a human donor with classical Hodgkin lymphoma.

The chain uses TRBV4-1 and TRBJ1-3; D is uncertain. The CDR3 runs 15 residues. V lost 0 bases to trimming and J lost 4 bases, with 10 bases between them. The germline V gene encodes CDR1 MGHRA and CDR2 YSYEKL. The CDR3 nucleotides are TGCGCCAGCAGCCAAGAGGGCTCGGGGGGAAACACCATATATTTT. The encoded protein is CASSQEGSGGNTIYF.

V gene TRBV5-1 combines with J gene TRBJ1-4; weak D call: TRBD1 (5 bases). Trimming left V 7 bases short and J 0 bases short, with 10 bases between. The CDR3 has 14 residues. The germline gives CDR1 SGHRS, CDR2 YFSETQ. CDR3 sequence: CASAPGATNEKLFF. In DNA form, the CDR3 reads TGCGCCAGCGCCCCGGGGGCAACTAATGAAAAACTGTTTTTT.

The CDR3, as DNA: TGTGCCAGCAGCTTGGGTCGTCCCGGGCTCCTGAACACTGAAGCTTTCTTT. It is translated as CASSLGRPGLLNTEAFF. The V call is TRBV7-3, the J call TRBJ1-1, with unresolved D. Germline CDR1 and CDR2: SGHTA and FQGTGA. The CDR3 extends over 17 amino acids. V was pared by 3 bases and J by 0 bases, with 17 bases between.